This T cell receptor beta chain was sequenced during a study of blood T cells in healthy people across ages. The second PCR ran roughly 7 to 12 cycles with a sample-barcoded 5' primer and J-beta primers. TCRdb re-called the 5' RACE reads with MiXCR, one entry per CDR3 protein. The sample lists over a million distinct CDR3 sequences; 42% were seen once. This CDR3 comprises 15 residues. Germline V gene data show CDR1 as SNHLY and CDR2 as FYNNEI. Trimming cost V 4 bases and J 0 bases, with 13 bases left between them. Specimen: blood. The origin of this receptor is a woman younger than 35 in good health. The V and J genes are TRBV2 and TRBJ2-7, with TRBD2 as a possible D gene (7 bases). The CDR3 coding sequence is TGTGCCAGCAGTGGCTTTGCGGGGGCCTCCTACGAGCAGTACTTC. It codes for CASSGFAGASYEQYF.